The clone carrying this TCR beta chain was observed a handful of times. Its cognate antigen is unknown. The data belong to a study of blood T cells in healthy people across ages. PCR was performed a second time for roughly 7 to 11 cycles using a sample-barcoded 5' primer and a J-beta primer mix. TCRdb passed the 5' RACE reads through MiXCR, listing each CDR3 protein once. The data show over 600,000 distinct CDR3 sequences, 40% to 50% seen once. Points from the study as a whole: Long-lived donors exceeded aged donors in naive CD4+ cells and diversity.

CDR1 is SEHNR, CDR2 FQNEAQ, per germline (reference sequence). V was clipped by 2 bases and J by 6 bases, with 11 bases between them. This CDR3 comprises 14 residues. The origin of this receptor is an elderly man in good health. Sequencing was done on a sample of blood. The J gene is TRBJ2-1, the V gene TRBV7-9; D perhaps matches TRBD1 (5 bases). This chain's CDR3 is CASSLLQGLNEQFF. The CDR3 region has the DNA TGTGCCAGCAGCTTATTGCAGGGTCTCAATGAGCAGTTCTTC.